The 10 T cell receptor beta chains in this list originate from one sample, sequenced in a study of T cells after yellow fever vaccination. TCRdb re-called the 5' RACE reads with MiXCR, one entry per CDR3 protein. The sample shows some 220,000 distinct CDR3 sequences, less than 3.5% of them seen only once. Material: CD4+ T cells sorted from PBMCs, obtained 10 days after the yellow fever booster vaccination. The origin of the receptors is a man in his late teens or twenties who received the YFV17D yellow fever vaccine.

This clonotype has ten or more counts. The chain couples TRBV20-1 to TRBJ1-5; TRBD1 might be the D (5 bases). The CDR3 is 15 residues long. The V end was cut by 6 bases, the J end by 7 bases, with 22 bases between. Germline values: CDR1 DFQATT, CDR2 SNEGSKA (reference sequence). In DNA, the CDR3 is TGCAGTGCCCCATATATGGACACCCCGCGCCAGCCCCAGCATTTT. Residues: CSAPYMDTPRQPQHF.

The chain is built from TRBV7-2 and TRBJ1-5; weak D call: TRBD1 (5 bases). Germline V gene data show CDR1 as SGHTA and CDR2 as FQGNSA. This CDR3 has 16 residues. V lost 2 bases to trimming and J lost 4 bases, with 15 bases between them. The CDR3 region is CASSLRDVGKNQPQHF. For the CDR3, the DNA is TGTGCCAGCAGCTTAAGGGACGTCGGAAAAAATCAGCCCCAGCATTTT.

This clonotype was observed a handful of times. This chain links TRBV7-9 with TRBJ2-1; maybe TRBD2 (7 bases). Germline CDR1 is SEHNR and CDR2 is FQNEAQ (reference sequence). V was clipped by 5 bases and J by 2 bases, with 16 bases between them. CDR3 length equals 16 residues. The CDR3: CASSPRGASTYNEQFF. As DNA, the CDR3 is TGTGCCAGCAGCCCCCGGGGGGCCAGCACCTACAATGAGCAGTTCTTC.

This clonotype was picked up many times. The chain has TRBV7-3 and TRBJ2-3; D not certain. The CDR3 runs 14 residues. The V end was cut by 4 bases, the J end by 0 bases, with 8 bases between. CDR1 SGHTA and CDR2 FQGTGA come from the germline V gene. The CDR3 nucleotides read TGTGCCAGCAGCTCCTCGATTAGCACAGATACGCAGTATTTT. Translating it yields CASSSSISTDTQYF.

This clonotype was seen more than once but under ten times. CDR3 bases: TGTGCTAGTGGCCCCGGACCGCGCGGAACCATGAACACTGAAGCTTTCTTT. It yields the protein CASGPGPRGTMNTEAFF. The genes are TRBV12-5 and TRBJ1-1; no clear D. V gave up 6 bases and J gave up 0 bases, with 20 bases separating them. Germline lookup yields CDR1 LGHNT and CDR2 FRNRAP. The CDR3 has 17 residues.

This clonotype has ten or more counts. This chain connects TRBV4-3 to TRBJ1-6; no clear D. Germline V lookup: CDR1 LGHNA, CDR2 YSLEER. The CDR3 spans 13 residues. Trimming took off 2 bases at V and 7 bases at J, with 6 bases between the two ends. The DNA of the CDR3 is TGCGCCAGCAGCCAACTTGGAAATTCACCCCTCCACTTT. This sequence encodes CASSQLGNSPLHF.

This clonotype has only a few counts. The rearrangement uses TRBV20-1 and TRBJ1-5, with 9 bases matching TRBD1. Germline V CDR1 and CDR2: DFQATT, SNEGSKA (reference sequence). This CDR3 comprises 14 residues. Losses at the gene ends were 3 bases for V and 3 bases for J; bases not matched to a gene: 3. The CDR3 sequence is CSARGDRDNQPQHF. The CDR3 region has the DNA TGCAGTGCTAGGGGGGACAGGGACAATCAGCCCCAGCATTTT.

This chain links TRBV2 with TRBJ2-5; TRBD2 agrees at 9 bases. The ends lost 8 bases at V and 3 bases at J; junction bases unmatched: 4. The CDR3 has 13 residues. Germline loops: CDR1 SNHLY, CDR2 FYNNEI. Written as DNA, the CDR3 is TGTGCCAGCTCCAGACTAGCGGAAGAGACCCAGTACTTC. This sequence encodes CASSRLAEETQYF.

The chain uses TRBV18 and TRBJ2-3; 8 bases match TRBD1. Trimming took 8 bases from V and 1 from J; bases not matched to a gene: 8. The CDR3 has 15 amino acids. Per germline, CDR1 KGHSH and CDR2 LQKENI. CDR3: CASQTGTGRTDTQYF. CDR3 bases: TGTGCCAGCCAAACCGGGACAGGCCGCACAGATACGCAGTATTTT.

This clonotype came up a few times. The chain uses TRBV6-5 and TRBJ1-5; maybe TRBD1 (6 bases). The CDR3 contains 15 residues. Germline V gene lookup returns CDR1 MNHEY and CDR2 SVGAGI. Trimming stripped 3 bases from V and 6 bases from J, with 15 bases between. Here the CDR3 reads CASSYDWGGGQPQHF. The DNA of the CDR3 is TGTGCCAGCAGTTATGATTGGGGGGGCGGTCAGCCCCAGCATTTT.